This TCR beta chain was captured by sequencing in a study of T cells in Graves' hyperthyroidism and ophthalmopathy. Study-wide points: Most thyroid clonotypes expanded above 0.001 appeared in blood too.

RNA transcripts yielded amplified TCR beta CDR3 regions. When the TCR CDR3 underwent first-round RT-PCR, the HTBI primer set was used. TCRdb reprocessed the multiplex PCR reads via MiXCR and lists one record per CDR3 protein. The sample yields hundreds of thousands of distinct CDR3 sequences, over 35% seen once. A note on this clonotype: Its antigen is as yet unknown.

Stability of Graves' hyperthyroidism was defined as absent ophthalmopathy progression within 18 months. CDR1 SEHNR and CDR2 FQNEAQ come from the germline V gene (reference sequence). The CDR3 totals 14 residues. Trimming cost V 5 bases and J 4 bases, with 15 bases left between them. Sequencing input: blood. The TCR was taken from a man aged 18 to 30 with Graves' hyperthyroidism. The chain carries TRBV7-9 and TRBJ2-7, with D unclear. CDR3 region: CASSPMAGGYEQYF. CDR3 bases: TGTGCCAGCAGCCCGATGGCCGGCGGTTACGAGCAGTACTTC.